The 17 T cell receptor beta chains given below trace back to one sample, sequenced in a study of a mutant IDH1 vaccine in newly diagnosed glioma. Antigen specificity for these receptors is unknown. The time point denotes: week 11, during vaccination. Each dose of the vaccine consisted of 300 ug of mutant IDH1 20-mer peptide, with topical imiquimod. Profiling relied on immunoSEQ multiplex PCR, and the TCRdb table lists in-frame clones only, not all of them. The profile shows roughly 110,000 clones, 85% to 90% of them singletons. Sequencing was performed on PBMCs, taken from a glioma patient whose treatment included an IDH1 peptide vaccine. The receptors here all came from a woman aged 45-59 years with glioma.

The genes are TRBV2 and TRBJ2-5; D perhaps matches TRBD2 (6 bases). The J call is doubtful: the DNA matches TRBJ2-7 better. This CDR3 has 14 residues. The germline CDR1 and CDR2 sequences are SNHLY and FYNNEI. CDR3 bases: TGTGCCAGCCTGTTTACTAGCCCCAGCCACGAGCAGTACTTC. As protein: CASLFTSPSHEQYF.

The CDR3 DNA is TGTGCCAGCAGGGGACTAGCGGGAACCCCATCGGGCGGGGAGCTGTTTTTT. Its translation: CASRGLAGTPSGGELFF. The V and J genes are TRBV28 and TRBJ2-2, with 13 bases matching TRBD2. V lost 6 bases, J lost 7 bases, and 11 bases stayed unmatched. The CDR3 contains 17 residues. CDR1 and CDR2 from the germline V gene are MDHEN and SYDVKM.

V is TRBV27 and J is TRBJ1-5, with D perhaps matching TRBD1 (6 bases). This CDR3 is built from 13 residues. V was trimmed by 2 bases and J by 7 bases, leaving 9 bases between them. Per germline, CDR1 MNHEY and CDR2 SMNVEV (reference sequence). CDR3 sequence (DNA): TGTGCCAGCAGTTTAAAGGGACACCAGCCCCAGCATTTT. Amino acid sequence: CASSLKGHQPQHF.

The V and J genes are TRBV10-1 and TRBJ2-7, with 13 bases fitting TRBD2. Trimming took 3 bases from V and 6 from J; bases not matched to a gene: 5. CDR1 WNHNN and CDR2 SYGVQD come from the germline V gene (reference sequence). CDR3 length: 15 residues. CDR3 coding DNA: TGCGCCAGCAGTGACCGGACTAGCGGGAGTTCCGAGCAGTACTTC. As protein: CASSDRTSGSSEQYF.

This rearrangement joins TRBV9 to TRBJ1-1, with a possible D match to TRBD1 (5 bases). In germline, CDR1 is SGDLS, CDR2 YYNGEE. This CDR3 comprises 14 residues. Deletions cut 0 bases from V and 4 bases from J, with 10 bases between. This CDR3 reads CASSVVQGSTEAFF. The CDR3, as DNA: TGTGCCAGCAGCGTAGTTCAGGGTTCCACTGAAGCTTTCTTT.

CDR3 DNA: TGTGCCAGCAGCTCGGGACAGGGGTCATCGGCTAATGAAAAACTGTTTTTT. Translated: CASSSGQGSSANEKLFF. V usage is TRBV7-9 and J usage is TRBJ1-4; 10 positions match TRBD1. The V segment lost 4 bases and the J segment 3 bases; nucleotides outside the gene matches: 8. This CDR3 contains 17 residues. In germline, CDR1 is SEHNR, CDR2 FQNEAQ (reference sequence).

The rearrangement links TRBV18 to TRBJ2-5, with D maybe TRBD2 (6 bases). Near its end, the DNA agrees better with TRBJ2-7, so the J call may be wrong. Germline assignment: CDR1 KGHSH and CDR2 LQKENI. The CDR3 loop spans 15 amino acids. The CDR3 region has the DNA TGTGCCAGCTCATCCACTACTAGCTCTCCCTACGAGCAGTACTTC. Protein sequence: CASSSTTSSPYEQYF.

The chain has TRBV7-3 and TRBJ1-1; D might be TRBD1 (6 bases). Trimming removed 2 bases from V and 1 base from J, with 11 bases in between. The germline V gene has CDR1 SGHTA and CDR2 FQGTGA. The CDR3 has 15 residues. The CDR3 protein is CASSLSGVQNTEAFF. Written as DNA, the CDR3 is TGTGCCAGCAGCTTATCAGGGGTCCAGAACACTGAAGCTTTCTTT.

The chain links TRBV28 to TRBJ2-7, with TRBD1 matching 7 bases. The trim removed 6 bases at V and 2 bases at J, leaving 7 bases unmatched. The CDR3 consists of 14 residues. Germline-derived CDR1 and CDR2 are MDHEN and SYDVKM. The CDR3 loop is CASSAPGQTYEQYF. DNA for the CDR3: TGTGCCAGCAGCGCGCCGGGACAGACCTACGAGCAGTACTTC.

The V call is TRBV15, the J call TRBJ2-4; TRBD1 might be the D (5 bases). CDR1 LNHNV and CDR2 YYDKDF come from the germline V gene (reference sequence). With 0 bases removed from V and 1 base from J, the gap between germline ends came to 16 bases. The CDR3 covers 18 residues. The CDR3 DNA sequence: TGTGCCACCAGCAGAGAGGGATACGACGCAGGGGCCAAAAACATTCAGTACTTC. It yields the protein CATSREGYDAGAKNIQYF.

The chain is built from TRBV7-9 and TRBJ1-1; D possibly corresponds to TRBD1 (5 bases). This CDR3 has 18 residues. The V end was cut by 6 bases, the J end by 0 bases, with 23 bases between. Germline lookup yields CDR1 SEHNR and CDR2 FQNEAQ (reference sequence). In nucleotides, the CDR3 is TGTGCCAGCAGTCCCCCGGCCCGGCCAGGGTCGATGAACACTGAAGCTTTCTTT. Residues: CASSPPARPGSMNTEAFF.

In this sample, this clone turned up a few times. The rearrangement links TRBV2 to TRBJ1-1; unclear D gene. The CDR3 is 14 amino acids. V gave up 5 bases and J gave up 8 bases, with 18 bases separating them. Per germline, CDR1 SNHLY and CDR2 FYNNEI. The CDR3 is CASSLPLDQKEAFF. CDR3 sequence (DNA): TGTGCCAGCAGTCTTCCCCTGGACCAGAAGGAAGCTTTCTTT.

The genes are TRBV4-1 and TRBJ2-1; 7 bases map to TRBD1. Germline lookup yields CDR1 MGHRA and CDR2 YSYEKL. The V gene end was trimmed by 4 bases and the J gene end by 2 bases; junction bases not matched to a gene: 8. This CDR3 contains 16 residues. CDR3 in DNA: TGCGCCAGCAGCCTCGACCGGGACAGTCCCTACAATGAGCAGTTCTTC. It specifies CASSLDRDSPYNEQFF.

The V gene is TRBV7-2, the J gene TRBJ2-7; D is tentatively TRBD1 or TRBD2 (5 bases each). The CDR3 spans 14 residues. V dropped 1 base and J dropped 6 bases, with 13 bases sitting between them. Germline V CDR1 and CDR2: SGHTA, FQGNSA. The CDR3 here is CASSLGRDLREQYF. The CDR3 region has the DNA TGTGCCAGCAGCTTAGGCAGGGACCTGCGCGAGCAGTACTTC.

The genes are TRBV5-1 and TRBJ1-4; 7 positions agree with TRBD1. V lost 4 bases and J lost 4; bases outside the gene matches: 4. CDR1 is SGHRS, CDR2 YFSETQ, per germline. CDR3 length equals 14 residues. The CDR3 spells CASSRGQSNEKLFF. The DNA of the CDR3 is TGCGCCAGCAGCCGGGGACAGAGTAATGAAAAACTGTTTTTT.

The chain joins TRBV10-1 to TRBJ2-3; D unclear. Germline loops: CDR1 WNHNN, CDR2 SYGVQD (reference sequence). The germline V and J ends were trimmed by 0 bases and 0 bases, with 16 bases remaining between them. This CDR3 spans 18 amino acids. CDR3 region: CASSESITRFGSTDTQYF. The CDR3, as DNA: TGCGCCAGCAGTGAGTCTATTACCCGCTTCGGGAGCACAGATACGCAGTATTTT.

This sequence joins TRBV5-1 and TRBJ2-5; D perhaps matches TRBD1 (6 bases). Germline assignment: CDR1 SGHRS and CDR2 YFSETQ. This CDR3 comprises 14 residues. Trimming took 0 bases from V and 5 from J, leaving 11 bases between them. The CDR3 region has the DNA TGCGCCAGCAGCTTGGTAGGGGGAGACGAGACCCAGTACTTC. As protein: CASSLVGGDETQYF.